Reported below is one T cell receptor beta chain. Which antigen it targets is not known. Base qualities are not recorded, but no much larger clone differs from it by a single base. The record originates from a study of OX40 agonist ivuxolimab in advanced cancers. With regard to the full study: Ivuxolimab was an agonistic, fully human IgG2 monoclonal antibody directed against OX40 (CD134), a costimulatory receptor. Intravenous ivuxolimab was administered to patients every 2 weeks at six dose levels: 0.01, 0.1, 0.3, 1.5, 3 and 10 mg/kg. Partial responses occurred in three dose-escalation patients: two with cutaneous melanoma and one with hepatocellular carcinoma. The paper describes the monotherapy dose-escalation part (N = 52 patients) of the phase I trial of ivuxolimab. The purpose of peripheral TCRbeta sequencing was to test whether ivuxolimab changed TCR sequence diversity and led to clonal T-cell expansion. Prior anti-PD-1, anti-PD-L1 or anti-CTLA-4 therapy was permitted, and approximately 42% of dose-escalation patients had received checkpoint inhibitors. Of the approximately 50 dose-escalation patients, hepatocellular carcinoma was present in roughly 19, melanoma in about 15, renal cell carcinoma in 9 and head and neck cancer in 9. A male proportion of about 79% and a mean age of approximately 55 years, ranging from about 23 to 90, were recorded for the dose-escalation cohort. Overall results and qualifications from the work: Antigen specificity was not determined for the clonally expanded peripheral T cells. At doses of 0.1 to 3.0 mg/kg, clonal expansion of both CD4+ and CD8+ T cells in blood was seen between baseline and week 6. Low levels of normalized T-cell clonal expansion were also seen in some patients who did not respond. On average, CD8+ T cells showed more expanded clones than CD4+ T cells after ivuxolimab. In partial responders in the 0.1-3.0 mg/kg groups, normalized peripheral clonal expansion was found to be among the lowest, especially among CD8+ T cells.

To sequence the TCRbeta CDR3 region, genomic DNA was isolated from the sorted cells. TCRbeta CDR3 regions were sequenced using the immunoSEQ Assay. Here the immuneACCESS table is served through TCRdb, limited to in-frame sequences with V and J called. Missing clones are a known gap in these copies; in checked studies unresolved V genes cover under half, and the rest lacks a known reason. Recorded for this sample are more than 30,000 clones; more than 85% of them occurred a single time. The top ten clones comprise 2% to 3% of the sample. The trial excluded patients who had a history of autoimmune disease or who were on systemic immunosuppression. Peripheral blood for TCR sequencing was collected from all dose cohorts at baseline, on cycle 4 day 1, and on cycle 7 day 1. The samples were drawn from a first-in-human, open-label, multicenter phase I dose-escalation trial of ivuxolimab. Adults with locally advanced or metastatic melanoma, renal cell, hepatocellular, or head and neck squamous cell carcinoma were enrolled in the trial. Before TCR sequencing, CD4+ and CD8+ T cells were separately sorted from peripheral blood.

The CDR3 holds 16 amino acids from the cysteine to the phenylalanine. Only the CDR3 DNA stays, 48 bases, in frame from base 1. Germline trimming amounts to 4 bases on V and 1 base on J, with 7 as the count of junction bases outside the gene matches. CDR1 and CDR2 were assigned from the germline V gene (reference sequence) as LNHDA and SQIVND. This clonotype was sampled from an adult with an advanced solid tumor such as melanoma, head and neck, liver or kidney cancer. The chain joins TRBV19 to TRBJ2-1; the central 7 bases match TRBD2. The sequenced sample was CD4+ or CD8+ T cells sorted from blood, obtained in a trial of the OX40 agonist ivuxolimab. The bases are TGTGCCAGTAGTACCCGCCGGCGGGGGTCCTACAATGAGCAGTTCTTC. Its translation reads: CASSTRRRGSYNEQFF.